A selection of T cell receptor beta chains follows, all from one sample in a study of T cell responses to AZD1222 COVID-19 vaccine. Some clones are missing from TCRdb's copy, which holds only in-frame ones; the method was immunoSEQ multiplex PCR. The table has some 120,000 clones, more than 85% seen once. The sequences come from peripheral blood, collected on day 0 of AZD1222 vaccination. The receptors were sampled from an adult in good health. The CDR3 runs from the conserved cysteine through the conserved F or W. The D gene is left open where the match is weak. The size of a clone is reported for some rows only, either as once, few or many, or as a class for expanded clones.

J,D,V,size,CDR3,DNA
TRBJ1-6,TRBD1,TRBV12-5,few,CASASGQGTSSPLHF,TGTGCTAGTGCCTCGGGACAGGGAACCTCTTCACCCCTCCACTTT
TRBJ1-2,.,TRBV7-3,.,CASSLTVGSPYGYTF,TGTGCCAGCAGCTTAACGGTGGGCAGCCCGTATGGCTACACCTTC
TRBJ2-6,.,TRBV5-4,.,CASSLTPGANVLTF,TGTGCCAGCAGCTTGACCCCCGGGGCCAACGTCCTGACTTTC
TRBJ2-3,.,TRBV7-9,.,CASSSVADGTQYF,TGTGCCAGCAGCTCCGTAGCGGACGGTACGCAGTATTTT
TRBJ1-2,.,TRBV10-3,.,CALGARANYGYTF,TGTGCCTTAGGGGCCCGGGCCAACTATGGCTACACCTTC
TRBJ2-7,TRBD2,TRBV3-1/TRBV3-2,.,CASSSLGLAGEQYF,TGTGCCAGCAGCTCTTTGGGACTAGCGGGCGAGCAGTACTTC
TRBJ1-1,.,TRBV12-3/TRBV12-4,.,CASTQARDTEAFF,TGTGCCAGCACCCAGGCGAGGGACACTGAAGCTTTCTTT
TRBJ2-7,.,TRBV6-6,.,CASSYSGGEYEQYF,TGTGCCAGCAGTTACTCAGGGGGGGAGTACGAGCAGTACTTC
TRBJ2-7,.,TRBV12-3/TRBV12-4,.,CASSLLDEQYF,TGTGCCAGCAGTTTGTTGGACGAGCAGTACTTC
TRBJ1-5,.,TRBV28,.,CASRSRGIQHF,TGTGCCAGCAGATCACGGGGGATACAGCATTTT
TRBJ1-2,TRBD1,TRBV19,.,CASTIISDRGTYGYTF,TGTGCCAGTACAATAATATCGGACAGGGGTACCTATGGCTACACCTTC
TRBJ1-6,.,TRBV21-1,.,CASSKPSWLTENNSPLHF,TGTGCCAGCAGCAAACCTTCTTGGCTGACAGAAAACAATTCACCCCTCCACTTT
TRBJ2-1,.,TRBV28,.,CASARDFSYNEQFF,TGTGCCAGCGCCCGGGACTTCTCCTACAATGAGCAGTTCTTC
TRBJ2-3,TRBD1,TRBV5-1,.,CASSADRASDTQYF,TGCGCCAGCAGCGCGGACAGGGCGTCAGATACGCAGTATTTT
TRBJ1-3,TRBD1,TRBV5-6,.,CASGGQGLGNTIYF,TGTGCCAGCGGAGGACAGGGACTCGGAAACACCATATATTTT
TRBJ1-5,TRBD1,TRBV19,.,CASSFPTGPNQPQHF,TGTGCCAGTAGTTTCCCGACAGGGCCAAATCAGCCCCAGCATTTT
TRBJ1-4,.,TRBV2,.,CASSRQLTNEKLFF,TGTGCCAGCAGTCGACAGCTAACTAATGAAAAACTGTTTTTT
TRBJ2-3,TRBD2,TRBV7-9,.,CASSLVAGGSTDTQYF,TGTGCCAGCAGCTTAGTGGCGGGGGGTTCCACAGATACGCAGTATTTT
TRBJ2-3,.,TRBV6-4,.,CASSGTGTDTQYF,TGTGCCAGCAGTGGGACAGGCACAGATACGCAGTATTTT
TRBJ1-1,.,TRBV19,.,CASTHPGGFGTEAFF,TGTGCCAGTACCCACCCCGGGGGCTTCGGCACTGAAGCTTTCTTT
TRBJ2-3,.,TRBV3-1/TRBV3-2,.,CASSQGLATDTQYF,TGTGCCAGCAGCCAAGGTTTAGCCACAGATACGCAGTATTTT
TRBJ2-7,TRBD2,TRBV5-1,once,CASSLGLAEIYEQYF,TGCGCCAGCAGTCTAGGACTAGCGGAGATCTACGAGCAGTACTTC
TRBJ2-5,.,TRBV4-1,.,CASSQLEAETQYF,TGCGCCAGCAGCCAACTCGAAGCGGAGACCCAGTACTTC
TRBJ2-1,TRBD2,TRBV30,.,CAWSRAGAGYNEQFF,TGTGCCTGGAGTAGGGCGGGAGCGGGATACAATGAGCAGTTCTTC
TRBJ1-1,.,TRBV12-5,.,CASGGMDGTTEAFF,TGTGCTAGTGGGGGGATGGACGGGACCACTGAAGCTTTCTTT
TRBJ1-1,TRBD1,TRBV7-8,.,CASSFDRAHLGTEAFF,TGTGCCAGCAGTTTCGACAGGGCCCATTTAGGCACTGAAGCTTTCTTT
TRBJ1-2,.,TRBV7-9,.,CASSDATRDEYLYGYTF,TGTGCCAGCAGCGACGCGACCCGGGACGAATATCTCTATGGCTACACCTTC
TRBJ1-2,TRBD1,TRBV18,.,CASSPPGQDRGYTF,TGTGCCAGCTCACCACCGGGACAGGACCGAGGCTACACCTTC
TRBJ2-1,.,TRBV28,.,CASRTPGTGTPIDEQFF,TGTGCCAGCAGGACCCCCGGGACGGGGACCCCAATCGATGAGCAGTTCTTC
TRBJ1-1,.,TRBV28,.,CASGEGNTEAFF,TGTGCCAGCGGGGAGGGGAACACTGAAGCTTTCTTT
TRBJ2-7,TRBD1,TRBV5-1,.,CASSLGTGDHEQYF,TGCGCCAGCAGCTTAGGGACAGGGGACCACGAGCAGTACTTC
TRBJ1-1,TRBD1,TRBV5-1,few,CASSSGQGAFGNTEAFF,TGCGCCAGCAGTTCTGGACAGGGGGCGTTTGGGAACACTGAAGCTTTCTTT
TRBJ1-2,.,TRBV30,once,CAWSTSGLRGYTF,TGTGCCTGGAGTACAAGCGGTTTGAGAGGCTACACCTTC
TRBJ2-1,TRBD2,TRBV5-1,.,CASGAGSTRNEQFF,TGCGCCAGCGGAGCGGGGAGTACTCGCAATGAGCAGTTCTTC
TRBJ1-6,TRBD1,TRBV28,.,CASRIQGADSPLHF,TGTGCCAGCAGGATACAGGGGGCCGATTCACCCCTCCACTTT
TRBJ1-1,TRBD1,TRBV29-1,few,CSAMTGGTEAFF,TGCAGCGCGATGACAGGGGGGACTGAAGCTTTCTTT
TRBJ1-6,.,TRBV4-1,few,CASSHPPQQDNSPLHF,TGCGCCAGCAGCCATCCCCCACAACAGGATAATTCACCCCTCCACTTT
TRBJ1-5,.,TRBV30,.,CAWSVRSNQPQHF,TGTGCCTGGAGTGTACGGTCCAATCAGCCCCAGCATTTT
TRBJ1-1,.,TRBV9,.,CASSVGGYNTEAFF,TGTGCCAGCAGCGTTGGGGGGTACAACACTGAAGCTTTCTTT
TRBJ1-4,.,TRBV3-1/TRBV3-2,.,CASSNRGGEKLFF,TGTGCCAGCAGCAATAGGGGGGGTGAAAAACTGTTTTTT
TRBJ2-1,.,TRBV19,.,CASSPSGDEQFF,TGTGCCAGTAGCCCCTCCGGAGATGAGCAGTTCTTC
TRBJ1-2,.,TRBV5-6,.,CASSSRGVEGQDGYTF,TGTGCCAGCAGCTCACGGGGGGTAGAGGGTCAGGATGGCTACACCTTC
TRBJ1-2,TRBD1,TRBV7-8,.,CASSSRTGVNYGYTF,TGTGCCAGCAGCTCCCGGACAGGGGTGAACTATGGCTACACCTTC
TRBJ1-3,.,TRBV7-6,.,CASSLVEGENSGNTIYF,TGTGCCAGCAGCTTAGTAGAAGGAGAGAACTCTGGAAACACCATATATTTT
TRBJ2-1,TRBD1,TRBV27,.,CASSKDRGGIFEQFF,TGTGCCAGCAGCAAGGACAGGGGCGGGATTTTTGAGCAGTTCTTC
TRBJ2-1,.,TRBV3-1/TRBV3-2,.,CASSQDVAVRGNEQFF,TGTGCCAGCAGCCAAGATGTGGCGGTCCGAGGCAATGAGCAGTTCTTC
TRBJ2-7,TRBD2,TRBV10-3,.,CAISERASGSFGVYEQYF,TGTGCCATCAGTGAGAGGGCTAGCGGGAGTTTTGGAGTCTACGAGCAGTACTTC
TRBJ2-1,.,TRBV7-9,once,CASSPAPPRPFLYNEQFF,TGTGCCAGCAGCCCCGCTCCCCCCCGACCATTCCTTTACAATGAGCAGTTCTTC
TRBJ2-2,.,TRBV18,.,CASSQSRDGELFF,TGTGCCAGCTCACAATCCAGGGACGGGGAGCTGTTTTTT
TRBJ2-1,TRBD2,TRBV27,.,CASSFSGSSYNEQFF,TGTGCCAGCAGTTTTAGCGGGAGCTCCTACAATGAGCAGTTCTTC
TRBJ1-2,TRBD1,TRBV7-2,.,CASKPGTGYGYTF,TGTGCCAGCAAGCCCGGGACAGGGTATGGCTACACCTTC
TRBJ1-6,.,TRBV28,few,CASSFSNSPLHF,TGTGCCAGCAGTTTCTCCAATTCACCCCTCCACTTT
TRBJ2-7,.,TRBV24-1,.,CATSDLGPRCYEQYF,TGTGCCACCAGTGATTTGGGCCCCCGATGCTACGAGCAGTACTTC